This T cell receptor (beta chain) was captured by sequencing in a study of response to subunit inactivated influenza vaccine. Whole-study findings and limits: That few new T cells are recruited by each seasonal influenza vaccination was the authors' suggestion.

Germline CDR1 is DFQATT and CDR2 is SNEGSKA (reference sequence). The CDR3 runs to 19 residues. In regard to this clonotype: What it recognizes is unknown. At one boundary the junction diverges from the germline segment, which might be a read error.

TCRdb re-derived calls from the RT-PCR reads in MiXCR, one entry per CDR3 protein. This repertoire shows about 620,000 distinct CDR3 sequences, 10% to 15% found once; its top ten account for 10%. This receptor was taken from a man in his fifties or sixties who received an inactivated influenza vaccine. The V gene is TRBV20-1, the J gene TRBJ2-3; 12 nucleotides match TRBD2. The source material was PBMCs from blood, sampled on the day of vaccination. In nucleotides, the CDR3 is TGCTGTGCTAGATCGTTTGGTCTAGCGGGAGGGTCGGGAAGAGATACGCAGTATTTT. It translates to CCARSFGLAGGSGRDTQYF.